A single T cell receptor beta chain is shown here with its context. This specimen belongs to a study of blood T cell repertoires in COVID-19. Study summary: COVID-19 samples collected from the United States, Italy and Spain covered acute and convalescent phases. PBMCs, B-cell-depleted T cells, or T cells were the source of the cDNA or gDNA that made up the material.

Per the authors' pipeline: Cell counts per sample came from amplifying reference gene primers. The protocol was immunoSEQ multiplex PCR, while the TCRdb copy is restricted to in-frame clones and leaves out a portion. V and J calls and clone size come straight from that table; D and trimming were deduced from the DNA. The table includes 450,000 or so clones, approximately 89% detected once. V was shortened by 5 bases and J by 0 bases, with 14 bases between the two germline ends. Germline CDR1 is SGHTA and CDR2 is FQGNSA. The CDR3 loop spans 16 amino acids. The Seattle patients joined while their infection was active and were tracked longitudinally afterward.

The chain carries TRBV7-2 and TRBJ2-1; D may be TRBD2 (6 bases). The sample comprised peripheral blood. The clonotype was recovered from a middle-aged woman with COVID-19, enrolled during active disease. The CDR3 region is CASSPGAGISYNEQFF. DNA of the CDR3: TGTGCCAGCAGCCCCGGCGCGGGAATCTCCTACAATGAGCAGTTCTTC.